This T cell receptor (beta chain) was recorded in a study of identifying expanded T cells in peripheral blood. The table came from immunoSEQ multiplex PCR; TCRdb's copy has only in-frame clones and leaves some out. The data contain some 65,000 clones, under 85% of them singletons. General observations from the study: Differentially abundant clones: 0.95 to 1.5 between replicates, approximately 15 at approximately 14 days, approximately 18 at four. Approximately 2-week clone count variance significantly increased as total template count grew.

Germline CDR1 reads MGHDK; CDR2 reads SYGVNS. This CDR3 is built from 16 residues. V was pared by 4 bases and J by 7 bases, with 22 bases between. Concerning this clone itself: The antigen remains unidentified.

The receptor comes from a person between 18 and 75 years old in good health. Sequencing was carried out using blood. V usage is TRBV25-1 and J usage is TRBJ2-5; a possible D gene is TRBD2 (6 bases). CDR3 loop: CASSVLPPSAPGTQYF. DNA for the CDR3: TGTGCCAGCAGTGTCCTTCCCCCTAGCGCTCCGGGGACCCAGTACTTC.